This T cell receptor beta chain stems from a study of T cell responses to AZD1222 COVID-19 vaccine. V lost 4 bases to trimming and J lost 8 bases, with 5 bases between them. The CDR3 is 11 amino acids. In germline, CDR1 is KGHDR, CDR2 SFDVKD. The data were produced by immunoSEQ multiplex PCR, yet TCRdb's version contains in-frame clones alone and is incomplete. This sample has under 150,000 clones; 85% occur once, and the top ten carry more than 7.5%. The rearrangement links TRBV24-1 to TRBJ2-1; perhaps D is TRBD1 or TRBD2 (5 bases each). Material: peripheral blood, obtained 28 days after the second dose of the MenACWY control vaccine. The receptor comes from an adult who received the MenACWY meningococcal vaccine as a control. The CDR3 region is CATSEGDEQFF. The CDR3 nucleotides are TGTGCCACCAGTGAGGGGGATGAGCAGTTCTTC.